This T cell receptor (beta chain) was found in a study of tumor-infiltrating lymphocytes in primary liver carcinoma listed by TCRdb under 2017. Regarding the complete study: The five patients, three men and two women aged 30 to 69 years, had hepatocellular carcinoma (four) or combined HCC and intrahepatic cholangiocarcinoma (one). Tumors of the five patients were stage T1-T3 N0M0 with maximum diameters of roughly 4 to 11 cm. Each sample produced roughly 3.65 to 7.13 million productive TCRbeta reads, and read depth showed no significant difference between tissue types. For each liver tumor, the study sampled five regions along with adjacent normal tissue and blood, and applied TCRbeta repertoire sequencing, expression microarrays and whole-exome sequencing. A total of 35 specimens from 5 patients went through TCRbeta repertoire sequencing, namely 25 tumor regions, 5 adjacent noncancerous liver tissues and 5 peripheral blood samples. To link TCRbeta repertoire diversity to the local molecular phenotype, the 25 or so tumor region samples were profiled with Agilent mRNA microarrays. High reproducibility was observed for the technical replicate repertoires, with mean shared-clone rates approximately 0.9 and correlation coefficients above 0.95. Results and caveats for the whole study, not just this receptor: Pairs of tumor regions showed greater repertoire overlap (mean 36%) than tumor-adjacent pairs (about 17%) or tumor-blood pairs (around 15%), which is consistent with antigen-driven expansion. The study included only five patients, and the authors note findings should be validated in a larger study. Compared with blood, tumors had a significantly larger share of the repertoire taken up by the top 250 clones (p = 0.039). Since the samples were bulk and unsorted, there was no way to compare CD4+ and CD8+ T cell repertoires. Only about 7.5-25% of top clones were present in all five regions of a tumor, suggesting spatial heterogeneity of tumor-infiltrating T cells. Only the TCR beta chain was sequenced, which likely underestimates true repertoire diversity because unpaired alpha chains were not captured.

Starting from around 520 ng total RNA, TCRbeta-specific cDNA was produced by reverse transcription with a constant-region primer and ProtoScript II reverse transcriptase. Construction of the TCRbeta libraries relied on three nested rounds of multiplex PCR, following a slightly modified ARM-PCR procedure. Sample barcodes and Illumina adapters were added in a final 25-cycle PCR with Deep VentR polymerase. Before sequencing, amplicons of 200-500 bp were purified from gel using a QIAquick gel extraction kit. An Illumina HiSeq 2500 was used to sequence the TCRbeta amplicons, generating 250-bp paired-end reads. Per the original workflow: Trimmomatic v0.33 was used to quality-trim the reads, and FLASH v1.2.11 was used to merge paired reads so that full CDR3 sequences could be recovered. MiGEC v1.2.1b assigned V, D and J germline segments to the rearranged TCRbeta sequences. VDJtools v1.0.0 computed clonotype statistics and Shannon-Wiener diversity indices. To cut down on sampling bias, every analysis after diversity analysis relied on just the 250 most abundant clonotypes from each sample. TCRdb's own reprocessing of the public reads used fastp at Q25 and MiXCR and kept productive beta chains. CDR3 protein sequences are deduplicated, and each keeps its most common genes and DNA. The V and J calls here are based on TCRdb, not the publication. Recorded for this sample are roughly 120,000 distinct CDR3 sequences; around two thirds of them occurred a single time. The ten largest clonotypes hold around 9.3% of the sample.

Note on this clonotype: Its antigen remains undetermined. Nothing much larger sits one base from this clone, and base qualities are not available.

Total RNA and DNA were co-extracted from 20-30 mg of bulk tissue with the AllPrep DNA/RNA mini kit, without cell sorting. Between late 2015 and March 2016, a few patients in China with histopathologically diagnosed primary liver carcinoma had surgical resection. Chronic HBV infection was present in the patients, and the patients were treatment-naive at sampling. Five spatially separated regions were sampled per tumor: superior, inferior, left-lateral and right-lateral poles, plus the tumor centre. Histology showed that every tumor sample contained more than 85% viable tumor cells. Each fresh piece of tumor and adjacent tissue was cut in two, with one half stored in RNAlater at -80 degrees C and the other half sent for histology. The sequenced sample consisted of liver tumor tissue from sampling region 1. Per the publication, the cell subset or site label means: tumor region T1, superior pole. The clonotype was recovered from an older woman with primary liver carcinoma and hepatitis B virus infection.

The DNA sequence reads TGTGCCAGCAGCCCCCAACAGGGGTCAGGCACAGATACGCAGTATTTT. This translates into CASSPQQGSGTDTQYF. This sequence uses TRBV11-3 and TRBJ2-3, and 7 bases in between align with TRBD1. The CDR3, cysteine through phenylalanine, is 16 amino acids long. Just the 48-base CDR3 DNA is kept, in frame starting at base 1. V lost 5 bases and J lost 1 base, and the count of bases not matched to a germline gene is 9. Per the germline V gene, SGHNT is the CDR1 and YENEEA is the CDR2.